This T cell receptor (beta chain) is drawn from a study of shared T cell receptors in the human thymus (dated by TCRdb to the early 2020s). About the study as a whole: The study examined how the human thymus generates shared, self-reactive T-cell receptor alpha chains.

In regard to this clone: What antigen it recognizes has not been identified. Per-base quality was not reported, and no clone a single base away is much larger than it.

CDR3 length: 12 amino acids, cysteine to phenylalanine. Just the 36-base CDR3 DNA is kept, in frame starting at base 1. CDR1 is given as LNHDA and CDR2 as SQIVND, both from the germline V gene (reference sequence). The V end loses 3 bases and the J end loses 6 bases, and a stretch of 8 bases separates them. The receptor library was made with the immunoSEQ multiplex PCR assay. TCRdb limited this immuneACCESS table to in-frame rearrangements with V and J called. A share of clones is missing; checked studies link under half to unresolved V genes, and the rest is unexplained. For this sample there are around 340,000 clones; 95% appear just once. The ten largest clones capture approximately 0.02% of the sample.

The sequence came from a human donor. The V and J genes are TRBV19 and TRBJ2-5; the D segment cannot be called with confidence. Source material: thymocytes. The CDR3 region: CASSIGQKTQYF. The DNA sequence reads TGTGCCAGTAGTATTGGGCAGAAGACCCAGTACTTC. With the portions outside the CDR3 filled from the reference TRBV19 and TRBJ2-5 genes, the complete variable region becomes DGGITQSPKYLFRKEGQNVTLSCEQNLNHDAMYWYRQDPGQGLRLIYYSQIVNDFQKGDIAEGYSVSREKKESFPLTVTSAQKNPTAFYLCASSIGQKTQYFGPGTRLLVL.